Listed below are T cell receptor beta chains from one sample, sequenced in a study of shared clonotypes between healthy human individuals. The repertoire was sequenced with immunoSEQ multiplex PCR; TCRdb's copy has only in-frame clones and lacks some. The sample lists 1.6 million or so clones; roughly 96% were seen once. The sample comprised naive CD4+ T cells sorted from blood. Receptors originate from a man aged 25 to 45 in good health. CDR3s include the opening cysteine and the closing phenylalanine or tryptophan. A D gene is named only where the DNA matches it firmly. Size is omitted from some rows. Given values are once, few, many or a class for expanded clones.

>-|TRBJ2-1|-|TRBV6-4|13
CASSQGSYNEQFF
TGTGCCAGCAGCCAAGGATCCTACAATGAGCAGTTCTTC
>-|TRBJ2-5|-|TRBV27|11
CASKGGETQYF
TGTGCCAGCAAAGGGGGGGAGACCCAGTACTTC
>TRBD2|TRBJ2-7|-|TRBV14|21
CASSQAHLPGSGYRSSYEQYF
TGTGCCAGCAGCCAAGCTCACCTCCCGGGTAGCGGGTATCGAAGCTCCTACGAGCAGTACTTC
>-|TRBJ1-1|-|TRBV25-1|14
CASSEVSRNTEAFF
TGTGCCAGCAGTGAAGTGAGTAGGAACACTGAAGCTTTCTTT
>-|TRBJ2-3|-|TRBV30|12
CAWSPIKGAQYF
TGTGCCTGGAGTCCCATCAAGGGGGCGCAGTATTTT
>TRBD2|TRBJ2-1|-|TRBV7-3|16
CASSLTGLAGGNEQFF
TGTGCCAGCAGCTTAACGGGACTAGCGGGAGGGAATGAGCAGTTCTTC
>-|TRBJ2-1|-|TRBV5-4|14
CASSPAGRNNEQFF
TGTGCCAGCAGCCCCGCCGGACGAAACAATGAGCAGTTCTTC
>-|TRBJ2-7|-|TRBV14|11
CASSQANEQYF
TGTGCCAGCAGCCAAGCCAACGAGCAGTACTTC
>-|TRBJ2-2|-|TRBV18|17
CASSPKPGTTKTGELFF
TGTGCCAGCTCACCAAAGCCAGGGACGACTAAAACCGGGGAGCTGTTTTTT
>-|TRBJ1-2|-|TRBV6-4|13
CASSDGQSAGYTF
TGTGCCAGCAGTGACGGTCAGTCGGCTGGCTACACCTTC
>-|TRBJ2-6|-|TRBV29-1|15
CSAQGSASGANVLTF
TGCAGCGCCCAAGGGTCAGCCTCTGGGGCCAACGTCCTGACTTTC
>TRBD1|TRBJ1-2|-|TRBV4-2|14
CASSITGDGYGYTF
TGTGCCAGCAGCATTACAGGGGACGGCTATGGCTACACCTTC
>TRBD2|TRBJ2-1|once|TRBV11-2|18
CASSLRLGTSGVYNEQFF
TGTGCCAGCAGCCTACGACTCGGGACTAGCGGGGTCTACAATGAGCAGTTCTTC
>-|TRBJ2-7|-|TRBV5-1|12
CASSPLGDEQYF
TGCGCCAGCAGCCCCCTGGGCGACGAGCAGTACTTC
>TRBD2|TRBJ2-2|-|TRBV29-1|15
CSALSGGPSTGELFF
TGCAGCGCTCTATCGGGAGGCCCGAGCACCGGGGAGCTGTTTTTT
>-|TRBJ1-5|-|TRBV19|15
CASNSRRTSNQPQHF
TGTGCCAGTAATAGCAGACGGACTAGCAATCAGCCCCAGCATTTT
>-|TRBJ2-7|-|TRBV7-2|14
CASSLRGLTYEQYF
TGTGCCAGCAGCTTAAGGGGCCTAACCTACGAGCAGTACTTC
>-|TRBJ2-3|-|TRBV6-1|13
CASSVGSSDTQYF
TGTGCCAGCAGTGTTGGGAGTTCAGATACGCAGTATTTT
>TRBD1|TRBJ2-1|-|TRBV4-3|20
CASSQDPPRHEGAGYNEQFF
TGCGCCAGCAGCCAAGACCCTCCTCGACACGAGGGGGCGGGCTACAATGAGCAGTTCTTC
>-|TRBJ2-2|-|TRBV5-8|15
CASSLVASPPGELFF
TGTGCCAGCAGCTTGGTTGCGTCGCCGCCCGGGGAGCTGTTTTTT
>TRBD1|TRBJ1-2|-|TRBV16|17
CASSQSRGGSADYGYTF
TGTGCCAGCAGCCAATCCAGAGGGGGCTCGGCGGACTATGGCTACACCTTC
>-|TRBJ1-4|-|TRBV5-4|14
CASSSGGYNEKLFF
TGTGCCAGCAGCTCGGGGGGCTATAATGAAAAACTGTTTTTT
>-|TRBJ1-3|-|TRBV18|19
CASSMDRSGIIGSGNTIYF
TGTGCCAGCTCCATGGACAGATCTGGGATTATCGGCTCTGGAAACACCATATATTTT
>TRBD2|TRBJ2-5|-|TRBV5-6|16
CASSFLTSGTQETQYF
TGTGCCAGCAGCTTCTTGACTAGCGGGACCCAAGAGACCCAGTACTTC
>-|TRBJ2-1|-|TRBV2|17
CASTTRGPMSSYNEQFF
TGTGCCAGCACCACTCGTGGGCCGATGAGCTCCTACAATGAGCAGTTCTTC
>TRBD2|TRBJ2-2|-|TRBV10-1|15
CASSTLAGVPGELFF
TGCGCAAGCTCTACACTAGCGGGAGTCCCCGGGGAGCTGTTTTTT
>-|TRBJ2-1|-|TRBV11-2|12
CASSPPYNEQFF
TGTGCCAGCAGCCCACCGTACAATGAGCAGTTCTTC